This T cell receptor beta chain emerged from a study of regulatory T cells in long-lasting Graves disease. Study background: Over 5 years of antithyroid drugs plus positive TSH receptor antibodies defined persistent Graves' disease. Overall study results and limits: New patients shared fewer public clonotypes (around 880) than persistent patients did (roughly 2,500). TCR diversity in persistent Graves' patients was below that of newly diagnosed ones. Few sampled subjects may have lowered accuracy.

According to the study, TCR beta libraries were built with iRepertoire HTBI primers and CDR3-region Arm-PCR. TCRdb ran MiXCR on the multiplex PCR reads and lists one entry per CDR3 protein. The top ten hold 35% to 55% of the sample, which has approximately 690,000 distinct CDR3 sequences, about 32% seen once. CDR1 PRHDT and CDR2 FYEKMQ come from the germline V gene (reference sequence). This CDR3 region has 12 residues. About this clonotype itself: Its specificity is unknown. The junction does not match germline at one end; this may be a read error.

The time point denotes: persistent/refractory GD, antithyroid drugs over 5 years with positive TRAb. Scientists built the TCR library using RNA that was extracted from PBMCs. This receptor was obtained from a female donor with Graves disease. This specimen was peripheral blood mononuclear cells (PBMCs), taken when the disease was refractory, from a patient treated with antithyroid drugs. V usage is TRBV13 and J usage is TRBJ1-2, with D perhaps TRBD1 (6 bases). The DNA for the CDR3 is TGTACCAGCAGCTTCACAGGGAACGGCTACACCTTC. Its translation: CTSSFTGNGYTF.